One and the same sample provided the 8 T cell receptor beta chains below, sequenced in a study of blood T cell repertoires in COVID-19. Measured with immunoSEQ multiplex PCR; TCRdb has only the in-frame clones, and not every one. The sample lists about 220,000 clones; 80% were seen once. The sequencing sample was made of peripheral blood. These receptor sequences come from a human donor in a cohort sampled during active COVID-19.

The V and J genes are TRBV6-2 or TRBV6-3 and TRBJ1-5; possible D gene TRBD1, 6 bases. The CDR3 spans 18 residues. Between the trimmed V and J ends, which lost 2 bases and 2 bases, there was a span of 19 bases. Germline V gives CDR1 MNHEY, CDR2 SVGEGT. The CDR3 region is CASSYPNWEQGGNQPQHF. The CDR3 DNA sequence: TGTGCCAGCAGTTACCCGAACTGGGAACAGGGAGGCAATCAGCCCCAGCATTTT.

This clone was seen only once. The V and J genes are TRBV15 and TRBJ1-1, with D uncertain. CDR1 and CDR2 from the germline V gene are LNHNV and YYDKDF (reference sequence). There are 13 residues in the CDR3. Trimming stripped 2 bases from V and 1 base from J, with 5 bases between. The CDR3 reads CATSRSGNTEAFF. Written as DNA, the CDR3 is TGTGCCACCAGCAGATCAGGGAACACTGAAGCTTTCTTT.

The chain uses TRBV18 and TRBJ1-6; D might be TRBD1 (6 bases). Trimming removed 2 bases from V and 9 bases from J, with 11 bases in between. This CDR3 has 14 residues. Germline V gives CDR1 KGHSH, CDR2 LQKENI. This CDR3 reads CASSPGGEGSPLHF. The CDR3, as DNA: TGTGCCAGCTCACCAGGGGGCGAGGGTTCACCCCTCCACTTT.

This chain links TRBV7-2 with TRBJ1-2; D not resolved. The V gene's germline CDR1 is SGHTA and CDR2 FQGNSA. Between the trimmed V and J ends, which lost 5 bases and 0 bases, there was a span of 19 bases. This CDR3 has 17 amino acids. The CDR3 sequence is CASSPLGRTVSNYGYTF. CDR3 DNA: TGTGCCAGCAGCCCCCTGGGGAGAACGGTCTCTAACTATGGCTACACCTTC.

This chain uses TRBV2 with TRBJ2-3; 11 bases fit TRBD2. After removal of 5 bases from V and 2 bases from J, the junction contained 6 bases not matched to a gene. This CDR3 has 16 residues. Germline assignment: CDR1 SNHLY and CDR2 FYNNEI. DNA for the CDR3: TGTGCCAGCAGTCTCGGGACTAGCGGATACACAGATACGCAGTATTTT. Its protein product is CASSLGTSGYTDTQYF.

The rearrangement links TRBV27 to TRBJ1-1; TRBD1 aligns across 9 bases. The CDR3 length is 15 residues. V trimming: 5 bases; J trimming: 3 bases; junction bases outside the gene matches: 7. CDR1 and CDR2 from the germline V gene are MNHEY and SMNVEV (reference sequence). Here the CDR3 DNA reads TGTGCCAGCAGTAACCGACAGGGGGGATACACTGAAGCTTTCTTT. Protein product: CASSNRQGGYTEAFF.

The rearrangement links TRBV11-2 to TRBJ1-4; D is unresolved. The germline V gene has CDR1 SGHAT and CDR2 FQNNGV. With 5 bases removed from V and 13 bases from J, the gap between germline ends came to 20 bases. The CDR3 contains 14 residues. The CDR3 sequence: CASSVNSGGWGLFF. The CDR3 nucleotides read TGTGCCAGCAGCGTCAATAGTGGAGGTTGGGGACTGTTTTTT.

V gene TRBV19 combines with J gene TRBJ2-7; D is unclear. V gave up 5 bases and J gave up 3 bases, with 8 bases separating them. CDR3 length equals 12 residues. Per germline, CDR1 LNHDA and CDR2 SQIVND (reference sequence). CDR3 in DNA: TGTGCCAGTAGTCAAGACATCTACGAGCAGTACTTC. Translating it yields CASSQDIYEQYF.